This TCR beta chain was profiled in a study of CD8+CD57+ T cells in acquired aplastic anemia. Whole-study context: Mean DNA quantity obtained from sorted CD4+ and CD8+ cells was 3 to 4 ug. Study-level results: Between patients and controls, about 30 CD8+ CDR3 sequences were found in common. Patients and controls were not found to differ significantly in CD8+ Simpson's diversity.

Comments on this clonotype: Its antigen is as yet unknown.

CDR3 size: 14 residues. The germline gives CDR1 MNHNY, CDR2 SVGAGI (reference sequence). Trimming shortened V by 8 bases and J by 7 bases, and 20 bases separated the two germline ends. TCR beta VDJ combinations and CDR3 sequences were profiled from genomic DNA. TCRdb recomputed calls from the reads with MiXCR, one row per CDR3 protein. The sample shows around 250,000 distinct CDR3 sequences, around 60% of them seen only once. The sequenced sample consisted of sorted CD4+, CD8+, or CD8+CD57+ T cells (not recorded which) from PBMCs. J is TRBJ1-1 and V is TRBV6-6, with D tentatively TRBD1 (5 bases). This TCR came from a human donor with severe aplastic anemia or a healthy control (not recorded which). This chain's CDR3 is CASSPLGGSYEAFF. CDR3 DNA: TGTGCCAGCTCCCCCTTGGGGGGTTCATATGAAGCTTTCTTT.